This entry features one T cell receptor (beta chain) sequence. The data are from a study of T cells expressing NK-cell markers. This CDR3 contains 14 residues. Germline assignment: CDR1 SGHRS and CDR2 YFSETQ. Following a re-call of the 5' RACE reads, TCRdb has one entry per CDR3 protein and lacks DNA. The data show about 370,000 distinct CDR3 sequences, and the top ten clones hold about 10%. The receptor's source is a woman aged 50 to 60 in good health. This chain links TRBV5-1 with TRBJ1-2; there is no DNA to check the TCRdb D call of TRBD1. Specimen: blood T cells: a sorted CD56 or NKG2C T cell subset, CD4+ or CD8+ T cells, or bulk PBMC T cells (not recorded which). CDR3 sequence reads: CASRIPGQDYGYTF.